Given below is one TCR beta chain in context. Antigen: not known. This entry comes from a study of OX40 agonist ivuxolimab in advanced cancers. The wider study: In this trial design, patients received ivuxolimab intravenously at 0.01 to 10 mg/kg every 2 weeks.

The data were produced by immunoSEQ multiplex PCR, yet TCRdb's version contains in-frame clones alone and is incomplete. In the table there are tens of thousands of clones, roughly 87% of which are singletons. Unmatched junction bases numbered 10, after V lost 5 bases and J lost 5 bases. Germline V gene data show CDR1 as LNHDA and CDR2 as SQIVND (reference sequence). This CDR3 is built from 16 residues. Study-wide results and caveats: In general, CD8+ T cells held more expanded clones than CD4+ did, on average.

Material: CD4+ or CD8+ T cells sorted from blood, obtained in a trial of the OX40 agonist ivuxolimab. This clonotype was obtained from an adult with an advanced solid tumor such as melanoma, head and neck, liver or kidney cancer. The J gene is TRBJ2-1, the V gene TRBV19; TRBD1 matches at 9 bases. The CDR3 loop reads CASSVYRGQGNNEQFF. In nucleotides, the CDR3 is TGTGCCAGTAGTGTATACAGGGGGCAAGGGAACAATGAGCAGTTCTTC.